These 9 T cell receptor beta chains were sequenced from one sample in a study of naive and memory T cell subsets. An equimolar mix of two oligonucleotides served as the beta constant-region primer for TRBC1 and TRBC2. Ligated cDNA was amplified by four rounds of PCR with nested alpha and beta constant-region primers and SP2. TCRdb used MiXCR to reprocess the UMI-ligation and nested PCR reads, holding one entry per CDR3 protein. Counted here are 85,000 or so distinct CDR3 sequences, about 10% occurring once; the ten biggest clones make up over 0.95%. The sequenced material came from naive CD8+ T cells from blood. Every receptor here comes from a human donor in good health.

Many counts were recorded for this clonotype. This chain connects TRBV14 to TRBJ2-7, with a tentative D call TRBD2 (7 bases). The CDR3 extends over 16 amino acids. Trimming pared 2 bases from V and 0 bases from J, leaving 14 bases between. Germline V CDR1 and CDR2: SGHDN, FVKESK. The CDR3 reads CASSQRSGGPSYEQYF. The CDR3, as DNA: TGTGCCAGCAGCCAACGATCGGGGGGCCCCTCCTACGAGCAGTACTTC.

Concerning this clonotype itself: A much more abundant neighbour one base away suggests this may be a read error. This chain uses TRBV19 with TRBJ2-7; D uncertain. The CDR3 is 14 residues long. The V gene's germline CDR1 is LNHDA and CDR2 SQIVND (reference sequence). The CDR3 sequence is CACSISYTLYEQYF. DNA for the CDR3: TGTGCCTGTAGTATCAGCTACACCCTCTACGAGCAGTACTTC.

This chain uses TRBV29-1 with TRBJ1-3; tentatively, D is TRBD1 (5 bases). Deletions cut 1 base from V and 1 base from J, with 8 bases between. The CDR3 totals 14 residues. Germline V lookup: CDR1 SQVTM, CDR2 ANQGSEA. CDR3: CSVEAAGSGNTIYF. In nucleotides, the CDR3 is TGCAGCGTTGAAGCGGCAGGGTCTGGAAACACCATATATTTT.

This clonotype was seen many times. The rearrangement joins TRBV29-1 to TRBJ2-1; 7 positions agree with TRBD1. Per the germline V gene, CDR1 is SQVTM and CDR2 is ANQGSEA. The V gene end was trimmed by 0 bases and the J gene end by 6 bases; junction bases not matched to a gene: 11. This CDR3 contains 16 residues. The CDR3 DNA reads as TGCAGCGTTGAAGACATTGAGGACAGGCGGGTCAATGAGCAGTTCTTC. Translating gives CSVEDIEDRRVNEQFF.

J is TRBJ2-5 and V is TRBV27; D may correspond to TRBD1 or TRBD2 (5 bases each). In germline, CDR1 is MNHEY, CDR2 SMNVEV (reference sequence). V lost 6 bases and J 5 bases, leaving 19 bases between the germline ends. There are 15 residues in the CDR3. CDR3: CASSRGTSGYETQYF. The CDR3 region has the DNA TGTGCCAGCAGCCGAGGGACCTCAGGTTATGAGACCCAGTACTTC.

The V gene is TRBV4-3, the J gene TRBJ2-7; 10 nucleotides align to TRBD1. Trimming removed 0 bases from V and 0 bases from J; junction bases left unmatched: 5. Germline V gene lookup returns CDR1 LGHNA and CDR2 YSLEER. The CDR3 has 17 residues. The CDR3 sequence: CASSQDGGQGSSYEQYF. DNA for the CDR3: TGCGCCAGCAGCCAAGATGGGGGACAGGGGTCCTCCTACGAGCAGTACTTC.

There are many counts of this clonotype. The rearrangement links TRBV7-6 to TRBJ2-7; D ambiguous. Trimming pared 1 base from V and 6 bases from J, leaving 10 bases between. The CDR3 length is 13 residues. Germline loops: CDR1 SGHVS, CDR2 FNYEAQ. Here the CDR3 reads CASSLGSPAEQYF. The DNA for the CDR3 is TGTGCCAGCAGCTTAGGATCCCCCGCCGAGCAGTACTTC.

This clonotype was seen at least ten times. The CDR3 sequence is CASSPGGLTDTQYF. DNA for the CDR3: TGTGCCAGCAGCCCTGGGGGACTCACAGATACGCAGTATTTT. The chain has TRBV7-2 and TRBJ2-3; tentative D call: TRBD2 (6 bases). CDR3 length: 14 residues. The V and J ends lost 5 bases and 2 bases respectively, with 11 bases between them. Germline V gene sequence: CDR1 SGHTA, CDR2 FQGNSA. Full variable domain (rest looked up from reference TRBV7-2 and TRBJ2-3): GAGVSQSPSNKVTEKGKDVELRCDPISGHTALYWYRQSLGQGLEFLIYFQGNSAPDKSGLPSDRFSAERTGGSVSTLTIQRTQQEDSAVYLCASSPGGLTDTQYFGPGTRLTVL.

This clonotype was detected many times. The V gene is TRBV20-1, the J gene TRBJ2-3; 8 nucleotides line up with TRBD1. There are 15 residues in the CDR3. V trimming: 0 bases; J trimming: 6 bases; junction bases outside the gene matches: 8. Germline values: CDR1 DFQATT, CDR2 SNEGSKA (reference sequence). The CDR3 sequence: CSARDRAGGRDTQYF. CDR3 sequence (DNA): TGCAGTGCTAGAGATCGGGCAGGGGGCAGGGATACGCAGTATTTT.